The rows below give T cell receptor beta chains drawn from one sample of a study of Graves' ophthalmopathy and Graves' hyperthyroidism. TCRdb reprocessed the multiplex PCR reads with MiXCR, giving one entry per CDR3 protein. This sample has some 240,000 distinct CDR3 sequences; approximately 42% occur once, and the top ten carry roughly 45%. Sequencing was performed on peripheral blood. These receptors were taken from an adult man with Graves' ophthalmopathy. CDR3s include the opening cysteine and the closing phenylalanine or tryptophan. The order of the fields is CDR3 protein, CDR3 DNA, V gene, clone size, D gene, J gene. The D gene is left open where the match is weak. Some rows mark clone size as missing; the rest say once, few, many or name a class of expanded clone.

CSARGQGRTGETQYF,TGCAGTGCTAGGGGACAGGGGCGGACCGGGGAGACCCAGTACTTC,TRBV20-1,NA,TRBD1,TRBJ2-5
CASSWGTNQPQHF,TGCGCCAGCAGCTGGGGAACCAATCAGCCCCAGCATTTT,TRBV5-1,NA,NA,TRBJ1-5
CASRPKGARSYDGYTF,TGTGCCAGCAGGCCTAAGGGGGCGCGAAGTTATGATGGCTACACCTTC,TRBV12-3/TRBV12-4,few,TRBD1,TRBJ1-2
CAFGGGSGYYGYTF,TGTGCCTTCGGAGGGGGCTCCGGCTACTATGGCTACACCTTC,TRBV6-6,NA,TRBD1,TRBJ1-2
CSATPGSRSVTEAFF,TGCAGCGCAACCCCCGGGAGCAGGAGCGTCACTGAAGCTTTCTTT,TRBV29-1,NA,NA,TRBJ1-1
CASSPRISTNERLFF,TGTGCCAGTAGCCCGCGGATTTCAACTAATGAAAGACTGTTTTTT,TRBV19,NA,NA,TRBJ1-4
CATRGVGTEAFF,TGTGCCACCAGGGGGGTTGGGACTGAAGCTTTCTTT,TRBV6-5,NA,TRBD1,TRBJ1-1
CSVDETGGDEKLFF,TGCAGCGTTGACGAGACAGGGGGCGATGAAAAACTGTTTTTT,TRBV29-1,NA,TRBD1,TRBJ1-4
CATSDPHSNQPQHF,TGTGCCACCAGTGACCCACATAGCAATCAGCCCCAGCATTTT,TRBV24-1,NA,NA,TRBJ1-5
CASSFGGDYGYTF,TGTGCCAGCAGCTTCGGGGGGGACTATGGCTACACCTTC,TRBV7-2,NA,NA,TRBJ1-2
CASNRAEAMNTEAFF,TGTGCCAGCAACCGCGCGGAGGCCATGAACACTGAAGCTTTCTTT,TRBV2,few,NA,TRBJ1-1
CSVEGQGLSTDTQYF,TGCAGCGTTGAAGGGCAAGGGCTAAGCACAGATACGCAGTATTTT,TRBV29-1,NA,NA,TRBJ2-3
CASSWYRGSNQPQHF,TGTGCCAGTAGTTGGTACAGAGGCAGCAATCAGCCCCAGCATTTT,TRBV19,few,NA,TRBJ1-5
CASSSIDGEETQYF,TGTGCCAGCAGTTCGATTGACGGTGAAGAGACCCAGTACTTC,TRBV15,NA,NA,TRBJ2-5
CSAREQGIFSNQPQHF,TGCAGTGCTAGAGAACAGGGTATCTTTAGCAATCAGCCCCAGCATTTT,TRBV20-1,NA,NA,TRBJ1-5
CASRRLAGGAYEQYF,TGTGCCAGCAGGCGACTAGCGGGGGGGGCCTACGAGCAGTACTTC,TRBV7-9,once,TRBD2,TRBJ2-7
CASSRGSNYGYTF,TGCGCCAGCAGTCGGGGCAGTAACTATGGCTACACCTTC,TRBV10-1,many,NA,TRBJ1-2
CASAKTNTGELFF,TGTGCCAGCGCGAAAACGAACACCGGGGAGCTGTTTTTT,TRBV7-8,few,NA,TRBJ2-2
CASRRQDGWDSPLHF,TGTGCCAGCAGAAGACAGGACGGGTGGGATTCACCCCTCCACTTT,TRBV7-8,NA,NA,TRBJ1-6
CAVSVQGVGTEAFF,TGTGCCGTATCGGTACAGGGCGTAGGAACTGAAGCTTTCTTT,TRBV6-5,NA,NA,TRBJ1-1
CAISEAGGYNEQFF,TGTGCCATCAGTGAGGCGGGAGGGTACAATGAGCAGTTCTTC,TRBV10-3,once,TRBD2,TRBJ2-1
CASGFGQGNYGYTF,TGTGCTAGTGGTTTCGGGCAGGGTAACTATGGCTACACCTTC,TRBV12-5,NA,NA,TRBJ1-2
CASSVGGGRFEAFF,TGTGCCAGCAGCGTAGGAGGGGGGAGATTTGAAGCTTTCTTT,TRBV9,NA,NA,TRBJ1-1
CASSAGVSNYGYTF,TGTGCCAGCAGTGCGGGGGTATCTAACTATGGCTACACCTTC,TRBV2,NA,NA,TRBJ1-2
CSVEFTGLPSTDTQYF,TGCAGCGTTGAATTCACCGGACTTCCTAGCACAGATACGCAGTATTTT,TRBV29-1,once,NA,TRBJ2-3
CSASGTNSYEQYF,TGCAGTGCCTCCGGGACTAACTCCTACGAGCAGTACTTC,TRBV20-1,many,TRBD2,TRBJ2-7
CASQEWETQYF,TGTGCCAGCCAAGAATGGGAGACCCAGTACTTC,TRBV28,NA,NA,TRBJ2-5
CASWGRYSGNTIYF,TGTGCCAGCTGGGGGCGGTACTCTGGAAACACCATATATTTT,TRBV2,NA,NA,TRBJ1-3
CAITQGATLNTEAFF,TGTGCCATCACTCAAGGGGCAACATTGAACACTGAAGCTTTCTTT,TRBV10-3,NA,NA,TRBJ1-1
CASTRGSGYLSYEQYF,TGCGCCAGCACCCGGGGGTCAGGTTACCTCTCCTACGAGCAGTACTTC,TRBV10-2,NA,NA,TRBJ2-7
CASSRTGGDYGYTF,TGTGCCAGCAGCCGGACAGGGGGCGACTATGGCTACACCTTC,TRBV7-9,NA,TRBD1,TRBJ1-2
CASSYSELETQYF,TGTGCCAGCAGTTACAGCGAGCTTGAGACCCAGTACTTC,TRBV6-5,NA,NA,TRBJ2-5
CASSQGGGTNEKLFF,TGTGCCAGCAGCCAGGGCGGGGGAACTAATGAAAAACTGTTTTTT,TRBV7-9,few,NA,TRBJ1-4
CASSVTGDSPLHF,TGTGCCAGCAGCGTGACAGGGGATTCACCCCTCCACTTT,TRBV7-2,NA,TRBD1,TRBJ1-6
CAISRGTGTEAFF,TGTGCCATCAGTAGAGGGACAGGGACCGAAGCTTTCTTT,TRBV10-3,NA,TRBD1,TRBJ1-1
CASSFLVETQYF,TGTGCCAGCAGCTTCCTAGTAGAGACCCAGTACTTC,TRBV7-8,NA,NA,TRBJ2-5
CASSLMGRGTNEQFF,TGTGCCAGCAGCTTAATGGGCAGGGGGACGAATGAGCAGTTCTTC,TRBV7-8,NA,TRBD1,TRBJ2-1
CSVGAGSYEQYF,TGCAGCGTTGGAGCAGGCTCCTACGAGCAGTACTTC,TRBV29-1,NA,NA,TRBJ2-7